Detailed here is one T cell receptor beta chain. Its antigen remains unknown. The data are from a study of T cells in localized non-small cell lung cancer. Findings of the study overall: Appearing in adjacent lung were a median about 59 of the top 100 tumor clones. Longer overall survival was associated with a higher density of T cells in the blood. Since sequencing was restricted to only one region of the tumor, intratumor heterogeneity remains a possibility. The study found T cell clonality highest in uninvolved adjacent lung, above tumor.

Libraries were prepared by immunoSEQ multiplex PCR; TCRdb keeps only in-frame clonotypes and omits some of them. This table has about 92,000 clones, approximately 91% appearing once. V dropped 0 bases and J dropped 7 bases, with 12 bases sitting between them. This CDR3 has 14 amino acids. Germline CDR1 and CDR2: MNHEY and SVGAGI. The clonotype originates from a woman between 35 and 75 years old with stage II squamous cell lung carcinoma. The sequences come from PBMCs, collected before any cancer treatment. J is TRBJ1-1 and V is TRBV6-5, with D uncertain. CDR3 protein: CASSYSNLSGEAFF. CDR3 nucleotides: TGTGCCAGCAGTTACTCGAACCTATCAGGTGAAGCTTTCTTT.